The rows below give T cell receptor beta chains drawn from one sample of a study of blood T cell repertoires in COVID-19. Sequenced by immunoSEQ multiplex PCR; TCRdb stores in-frame clones only, minus some. This sample has some 220,000 clones, with 70% to 90% found just once. Sequences were obtained from peripheral blood. The receptors here all came from a woman aged 18-35 years who had recovered from COVID-19. Each CDR3 is given with its conserved first and last residue. Fields, in order: D gene, clone size, J gene, V gene, CDR3 protein, CDR3 DNA. A D gene is named only where the DNA matches it firmly. Clone size is given for some rows only: seen once, a few or many times, or a class if the clone is expanded.

D gene: -; clone size: -; J gene: TRBJ2-7; V gene: TRBV19; CDR3 protein: CASSTTGTVSYEQYF; CDR3 DNA: TGTGCCAGTAGTACAACCGGGACTGTTTCCTACGAGCAGTACTTC
D gene: -; clone size: -; J gene: TRBJ2-7; V gene: TRBV11-2; CDR3 protein: CASRGRDSYEQYF; CDR3 DNA: TGTGCCAGTAGAGGGCGGGATTCATACGAGCAGTACTTC
D gene: TRBD1; clone size: -; J gene: TRBJ1-2; V gene: TRBV3-1/TRBV3-2; CDR3 protein: CASSQGMGQGFFYGYTF; CDR3 DNA: TGTGCCAGCAGCCAAGGTATGGGACAGGGGTTCTTCTATGGCTACACCTTC
D gene: TRBD1; clone size: few; J gene: TRBJ2-5; V gene: TRBV7-9; CDR3 protein: CASSSPPGTGVEETQYF; CDR3 DNA: TGTGCCAGCAGCTCCCCCCCTGGGACAGGGGTGGAAGAGACCCAGTACTTC
D gene: -; clone size: -; J gene: TRBJ2-1; V gene: TRBV4-3; CDR3 protein: CASSQELRGYEQFF; CDR3 DNA: TGCGCCAGCAGCCAAGAGCTTCGCGGGTATGAGCAGTTCTTC
D gene: -; clone size: -; J gene: TRBJ2-7; V gene: TRBV6-5; CDR3 protein: CASSYGPYEQYF; CDR3 DNA: TGTGCCAGCAGTTACGGGCCCTACGAGCAGTACTTC
D gene: -; clone size: -; J gene: TRBJ2-1; V gene: TRBV25-1; CDR3 protein: CASSITRDLYNEQFF; CDR3 DNA: TGTGCCAGCAGCATCACCCGGGACTTATACAATGAGCAGTTCTTC
D gene: -; clone size: -; J gene: TRBJ1-4; V gene: TRBV5-6; CDR3 protein: CASSPIATNEKLFF; CDR3 DNA: TGTGCCAGCAGCCCAATAGCAACTAATGAAAAACTGTTTTTT
D gene: -; clone size: few; J gene: TRBJ2-7; V gene: TRBV18; CDR3 protein: CASSPSSEQYF; CDR3 DNA: TGTGCCAGCTCACCATCGAGCGAGCAGTACTTC
D gene: TRBD2; clone size: -; J gene: TRBJ2-1; V gene: TRBV4-3; CDR3 protein: CASSQDLTSGRANEQFF; CDR3 DNA: TGCGCCAGCAGCCAAGATCTAACTAGCGGGAGGGCGAATGAGCAGTTCTTC
D gene: -; clone size: few; J gene: TRBJ2-3; V gene: TRBV5-1; CDR3 protein: CASSLARGGRDTQYF; CDR3 DNA: TGCGCCAGCAGCTTGGCCCGAGGAGGTAGAGATACGCAGTATTTT
D gene: -; clone size: -; J gene: TRBJ2-1; V gene: TRBV11-3; CDR3 protein: CASGPRGDNEQFF; CDR3 DNA: TGTGCCAGCGGCCCCCGAGGAGACAATGAGCAGTTCTTC
D gene: TRBD1; clone size: -; J gene: TRBJ2-7; V gene: TRBV7-6; CDR3 protein: CASSPTLDRGRREQYF; CDR3 DNA: TGTGCCAGCAGCCCGACCCTAGACAGGGGCCGGCGGGAGCAGTACTTC
D gene: TRBD1; clone size: once; J gene: TRBJ1-1; V gene: TRBV7-9; CDR3 protein: CASSLALSGQGTEAFF; CDR3 DNA: TGTGCCAGCAGCTTAGCGCTTTCGGGACAGGGGACTGAAGCTTTCTTT
D gene: TRBD1; clone size: few; J gene: TRBJ1-3; V gene: TRBV5-6; CDR3 protein: CASSLDWGQGRNTIYF; CDR3 DNA: TGTGCCAGCAGCTTGGATTGGGGACAGGGACGAAACACCATATATTTT
D gene: -; clone size: -; J gene: TRBJ2-1; V gene: TRBV11-3; CDR3 protein: CASSLEGDYNEQFF; CDR3 DNA: TGTGCCAGCAGCTTAGAAGGGGACTACAATGAGCAGTTCTTC
D gene: -; clone size: -; J gene: TRBJ1-3; V gene: TRBV4-3; CDR3 protein: CASSQGLSGNTIYF; CDR3 DNA: TGCGCCAGCAGCCAAGGTCTTTCTGGAAACACCATATATTTT
D gene: TRBD2; clone size: -; J gene: TRBJ2-3; V gene: TRBV9; CDR3 protein: CASSVAPPSGREAYTQYF; CDR3 DNA: TGTGCCAGCAGCGTAGCTCCGCCTAGCGGGAGGGAAGCATATACGCAGTATTTT
D gene: -; clone size: -; J gene: TRBJ1-2; V gene: TRBV2; CDR3 protein: CASSDSDSFYGYTF; CDR3 DNA: TGTGCCAGCAGTGATTCCGACAGTTTTTATGGCTACACCTTC
D gene: TRBD1; clone size: -; J gene: TRBJ2-4; V gene: TRBV4-1; CDR3 protein: CASSQEEAGGENIQYF; CDR3 DNA: TGCGCCAGCAGCCAAGAAGAGGCAGGGGGAGAAAACATTCAGTACTTC
D gene: -; clone size: few; J gene: TRBJ2-1; V gene: TRBV28; CDR3 protein: CASRPRGHNGEQFF; CDR3 DNA: TGTGCCAGCAGGCCGCGAGGGCATAACGGTGAGCAGTTCTTC
D gene: -; clone size: -; J gene: TRBJ2-7; V gene: TRBV20-1; CDR3 protein: CSASKRSEQYF; CDR3 DNA: TGCAGTGCTTCAAAGAGATCCGAGCAGTACTTC
D gene: -; clone size: -; J gene: TRBJ2-3; V gene: TRBV25-1; CDR3 protein: CASSESGAPSTDTQYF; CDR3 DNA: TGTGCCAGCAGTGAATCTGGGGCCCCTAGCACAGATACGCAGTATTTT
D gene: -; clone size: -; J gene: TRBJ2-3; V gene: TRBV27; CDR3 protein: CASSSDGPRGTDTQYF; CDR3 DNA: TGTGCCAGCAGTTCTGACGGGCCAAGGGGGACAGATACGCAGTATTTT
D gene: -; clone size: -; J gene: TRBJ1-1; V gene: TRBV12-3/TRBV12-4; CDR3 protein: CASSPAGATEAFF; CDR3 DNA: TGTGCCAGCAGCCCAGCAGGGGCCACTGAAGCTTTCTTT
D gene: TRBD2; clone size: -; J gene: TRBJ2-1; V gene: TRBV11-2; CDR3 protein: CASSRTSGDYNEQFF; CDR3 DNA: TGTGCCAGCAGCCGCACTAGCGGGGATTACAATGAGCAGTTCTTC
D gene: -; clone size: few; J gene: TRBJ1-1; V gene: TRBV5-1; CDR3 protein: CASSREIGLVAEAFF; CDR3 DNA: TGCGCCAGCAGCCGGGAAATAGGACTTGTTGCTGAAGCTTTCTTT
D gene: TRBD1; clone size: once; J gene: TRBJ1-3; V gene: TRBV7-2; CDR3 protein: CASSLTRDSLFSGNTIYF; CDR3 DNA: TGTGCCAGCAGCTTAACGAGGGACAGTCTCTTCTCTGGAAACACCATATATTTT
D gene: -; clone size: -; J gene: TRBJ2-7; V gene: TRBV19; CDR3 protein: CASSNTIMNYEQYF; CDR3 DNA: TGTGCCAGTAGCAATACTATTATGAACTACGAGCAGTACTTC
D gene: TRBD2; clone size: -; J gene: TRBJ2-2; V gene: TRBV5-6; CDR3 protein: CASSRRRTSGRWRELFF; CDR3 DNA: TGTGCCAGCAGCCGAAGAAGGACTAGCGGGAGGTGGAGGGAGCTGTTTTTT
D gene: -; clone size: -; J gene: TRBJ2-5; V gene: TRBV12-5; CDR3 protein: CASGFLSEAQYF; CDR3 DNA: TGTGCTAGTGGTTTTCTCTCAGAGGCCCAGTACTTC
D gene: TRBD2; clone size: -; J gene: TRBJ2-1; V gene: TRBV14; CDR3 protein: CASSQGHLAGGYNEQFF; CDR3 DNA: TGTGCCAGCAGCCAAGGACATCTAGCGGGAGGTTACAATGAGCAGTTCTTC
D gene: -; clone size: -; J gene: TRBJ1-2; V gene: TRBV19; CDR3 protein: CASTIDRPGGRANGYTF; CDR3 DNA: TGTGCCAGTACCATAGATCGCCCCGGGGGGCGTGCAAATGGCTACACCTTC
D gene: TRBD2; clone size: -; J gene: TRBJ2-1; V gene: TRBV6-5; CDR3 protein: CATGRGESYNEQFF; CDR3 DNA: TGTGCCACTGGGAGGGGCGAAAGTTACAATGAGCAGTTCTTC
D gene: -; clone size: -; J gene: TRBJ2-7; V gene: TRBV9; CDR3 protein: CASSVDAERFIYEQYF; CDR3 DNA: TGTGCCAGCAGCGTAGATGCAGAGCGCTTTATCTACGAGCAGTACTTC
D gene: -; clone size: -; J gene: TRBJ2-7; V gene: TRBV20-1; CDR3 protein: CSASLSSSSYEQYF; CDR3 DNA: TGCAGTGCTAGTCTCTCTAGCAGTTCCTACGAGCAGTACTTC
D gene: -; clone size: -; J gene: TRBJ1-5; V gene: TRBV19; CDR3 protein: CASRWTVGQPQHF; CDR3 DNA: TGTGCCAGTAGATGGACAGTAGGACAGCCCCAGCATTTT
D gene: -; clone size: -; J gene: TRBJ2-3; V gene: TRBV29-1; CDR3 protein: CSVDFSPDTQYF; CDR3 DNA: TGCAGCGTTGACTTTTCTCCGGATACGCAGTATTTT
D gene: -; clone size: -; J gene: TRBJ2-3; V gene: TRBV21-1; CDR3 protein: CASSPRTVTSTDTQYF; CDR3 DNA: TGTGCCAGCAGCCCACGGACAGTTACTAGCACAGATACGCAGTATTTT
D gene: TRBD1; clone size: -; J gene: TRBJ1-2; V gene: TRBV2; CDR3 protein: CASSARTGRGYGYTF; CDR3 DNA: TGTGCCAGCAGTGCGAGGACAGGGAGGGGGTATGGCTACACCTTC
D gene: -; clone size: -; J gene: TRBJ2-3; V gene: TRBV9; CDR3 protein: CASSVAGASTDTQYF; CDR3 DNA: TGTGCCAGCAGCGTAGCGGGAGCTAGCACAGATACGCAGTATTTT
D gene: -; clone size: -; J gene: TRBJ1-2; V gene: TRBV6-5; CDR3 protein: CASSYRQAANYGYTF; CDR3 DNA: TGTGCCAGCAGTTACCGACAGGCCGCTAACTATGGCTACACCTTC
D gene: -; clone size: -; J gene: TRBJ2-6; V gene: TRBV28; CDR3 protein: CASSNVDIGETGANVLTF; CDR3 DNA: TGTGCCAGCAGTAACGTGGATATAGGGGAAACTGGGGCCAACGTCCTGACTTTC
D gene: -; clone size: -; J gene: TRBJ1-1; V gene: TRBV5-1; CDR3 protein: CASSMTGNTEAFF; CDR3 DNA: TGCGCCAGCAGCATGACAGGCAACACTGAAGCTTTCTTT
D gene: TRBD2; clone size: -; J gene: TRBJ2-7; V gene: TRBV3-1/TRBV3-2; CDR3 protein: CASSQLREGIEQYF; CDR3 DNA: TGTGCCAGCAGCCAATTGCGGGAGGGGATCGAGCAGTACTTC
D gene: TRBD2; clone size: few; J gene: TRBJ2-7; V gene: TRBV5-4; CDR3 protein: CASSLQRESFYEQYF; CDR3 DNA: TGTGCCAGCAGCTTGCAGCGGGAGAGTTTCTACGAGCAGTACTTC
D gene: -; clone size: -; J gene: TRBJ2-1; V gene: TRBV5-6; CDR3 protein: CASSLGLLPDEQFF; CDR3 DNA: TGTGCCAGCAGCTTGGGACTACTACCCGATGAGCAGTTCTTC
D gene: -; clone size: -; J gene: TRBJ1-1; V gene: TRBV6-5; CDR3 protein: CASSPGASYTEAFF; CDR3 DNA: TGTGCCAGCAGTCCTGGGGCAAGCTACACTGAAGCTTTCTTT
D gene: TRBD2; clone size: -; J gene: TRBJ2-1; V gene: TRBV5-1; CDR3 protein: CASSSSRASGGNEQFF; CDR3 DNA: TGCGCCAGCAGCTCCTCTCGGGCTAGCGGAGGGAATGAGCAGTTCTTC
D gene: TRBD1; clone size: -; J gene: TRBJ2-2; V gene: TRBV6-5; CDR3 protein: CASSLQGLNTGELFF; CDR3 DNA: TGTGCCAGCAGCCTACAGGGGTTGAACACCGGGGAGCTGTTTTTT
D gene: -; clone size: -; J gene: TRBJ2-3; V gene: TRBV7-7; CDR3 protein: CASSLAPGSPTDTQYF; CDR3 DNA: TGTGCCAGCAGCTTAGCCCCCGGGAGTCCCACAGATACGCAGTATTTT
D gene: -; clone size: -; J gene: TRBJ1-1; V gene: TRBV4-3; CDR3 protein: CASSQDPLTGNTEAFF; CDR3 DNA: TGCGCCAGCAGCCAAGACCCGCTCACTGGGAACACTGAAGCTTTCTTT
D gene: -; clone size: -; J gene: TRBJ2-1; V gene: TRBV6-5; CDR3 protein: CASSLTSGSYNEQFF; CDR3 DNA: TGTGCCAGCAGCCTAACATCGGGCTCCTACAATGAGCAGTTCTTC